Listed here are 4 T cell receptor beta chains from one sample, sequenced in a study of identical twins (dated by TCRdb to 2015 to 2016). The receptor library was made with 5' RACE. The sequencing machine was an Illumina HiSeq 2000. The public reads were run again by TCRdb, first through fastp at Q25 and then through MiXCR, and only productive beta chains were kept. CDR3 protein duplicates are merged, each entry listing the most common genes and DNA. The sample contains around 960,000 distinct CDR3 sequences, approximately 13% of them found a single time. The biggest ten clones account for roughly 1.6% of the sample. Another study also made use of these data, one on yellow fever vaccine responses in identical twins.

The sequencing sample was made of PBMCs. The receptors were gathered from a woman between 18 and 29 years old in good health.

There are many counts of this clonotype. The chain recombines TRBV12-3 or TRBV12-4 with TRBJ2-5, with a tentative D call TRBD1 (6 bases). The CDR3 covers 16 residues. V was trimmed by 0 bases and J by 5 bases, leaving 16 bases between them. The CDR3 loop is CASSLAARGPYETQYF. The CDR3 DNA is TGTGCCAGCAGTTTAGCTGCCAGGGGCCCCTATGAGACCCAGTACTTC.

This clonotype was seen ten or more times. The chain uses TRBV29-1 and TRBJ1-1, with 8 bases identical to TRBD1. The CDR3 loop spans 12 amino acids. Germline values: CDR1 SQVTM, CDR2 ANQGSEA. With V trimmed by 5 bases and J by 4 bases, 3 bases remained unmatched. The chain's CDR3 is CSVTTGGTEAFF. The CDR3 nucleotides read TGCAGCGTTACAACAGGGGGCACTGAAGCTTTCTTT.

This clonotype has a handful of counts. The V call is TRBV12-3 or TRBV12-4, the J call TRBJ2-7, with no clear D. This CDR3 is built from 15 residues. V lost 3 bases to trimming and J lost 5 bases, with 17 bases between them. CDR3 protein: CASSFSQSDRDEQYF. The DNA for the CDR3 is TGTGCCAGCAGTTTTTCCCAGTCGGACCGCGACGAGCAGTACTTC.

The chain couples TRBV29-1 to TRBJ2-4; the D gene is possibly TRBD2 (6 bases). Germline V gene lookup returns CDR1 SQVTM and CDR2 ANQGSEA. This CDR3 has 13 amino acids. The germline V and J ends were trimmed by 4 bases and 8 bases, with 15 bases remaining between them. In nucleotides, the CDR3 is TGCAGCGTTGCTCCCGGGGGTTCATACATTCAGTACTTC. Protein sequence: CSVAPGGSYIQYF.